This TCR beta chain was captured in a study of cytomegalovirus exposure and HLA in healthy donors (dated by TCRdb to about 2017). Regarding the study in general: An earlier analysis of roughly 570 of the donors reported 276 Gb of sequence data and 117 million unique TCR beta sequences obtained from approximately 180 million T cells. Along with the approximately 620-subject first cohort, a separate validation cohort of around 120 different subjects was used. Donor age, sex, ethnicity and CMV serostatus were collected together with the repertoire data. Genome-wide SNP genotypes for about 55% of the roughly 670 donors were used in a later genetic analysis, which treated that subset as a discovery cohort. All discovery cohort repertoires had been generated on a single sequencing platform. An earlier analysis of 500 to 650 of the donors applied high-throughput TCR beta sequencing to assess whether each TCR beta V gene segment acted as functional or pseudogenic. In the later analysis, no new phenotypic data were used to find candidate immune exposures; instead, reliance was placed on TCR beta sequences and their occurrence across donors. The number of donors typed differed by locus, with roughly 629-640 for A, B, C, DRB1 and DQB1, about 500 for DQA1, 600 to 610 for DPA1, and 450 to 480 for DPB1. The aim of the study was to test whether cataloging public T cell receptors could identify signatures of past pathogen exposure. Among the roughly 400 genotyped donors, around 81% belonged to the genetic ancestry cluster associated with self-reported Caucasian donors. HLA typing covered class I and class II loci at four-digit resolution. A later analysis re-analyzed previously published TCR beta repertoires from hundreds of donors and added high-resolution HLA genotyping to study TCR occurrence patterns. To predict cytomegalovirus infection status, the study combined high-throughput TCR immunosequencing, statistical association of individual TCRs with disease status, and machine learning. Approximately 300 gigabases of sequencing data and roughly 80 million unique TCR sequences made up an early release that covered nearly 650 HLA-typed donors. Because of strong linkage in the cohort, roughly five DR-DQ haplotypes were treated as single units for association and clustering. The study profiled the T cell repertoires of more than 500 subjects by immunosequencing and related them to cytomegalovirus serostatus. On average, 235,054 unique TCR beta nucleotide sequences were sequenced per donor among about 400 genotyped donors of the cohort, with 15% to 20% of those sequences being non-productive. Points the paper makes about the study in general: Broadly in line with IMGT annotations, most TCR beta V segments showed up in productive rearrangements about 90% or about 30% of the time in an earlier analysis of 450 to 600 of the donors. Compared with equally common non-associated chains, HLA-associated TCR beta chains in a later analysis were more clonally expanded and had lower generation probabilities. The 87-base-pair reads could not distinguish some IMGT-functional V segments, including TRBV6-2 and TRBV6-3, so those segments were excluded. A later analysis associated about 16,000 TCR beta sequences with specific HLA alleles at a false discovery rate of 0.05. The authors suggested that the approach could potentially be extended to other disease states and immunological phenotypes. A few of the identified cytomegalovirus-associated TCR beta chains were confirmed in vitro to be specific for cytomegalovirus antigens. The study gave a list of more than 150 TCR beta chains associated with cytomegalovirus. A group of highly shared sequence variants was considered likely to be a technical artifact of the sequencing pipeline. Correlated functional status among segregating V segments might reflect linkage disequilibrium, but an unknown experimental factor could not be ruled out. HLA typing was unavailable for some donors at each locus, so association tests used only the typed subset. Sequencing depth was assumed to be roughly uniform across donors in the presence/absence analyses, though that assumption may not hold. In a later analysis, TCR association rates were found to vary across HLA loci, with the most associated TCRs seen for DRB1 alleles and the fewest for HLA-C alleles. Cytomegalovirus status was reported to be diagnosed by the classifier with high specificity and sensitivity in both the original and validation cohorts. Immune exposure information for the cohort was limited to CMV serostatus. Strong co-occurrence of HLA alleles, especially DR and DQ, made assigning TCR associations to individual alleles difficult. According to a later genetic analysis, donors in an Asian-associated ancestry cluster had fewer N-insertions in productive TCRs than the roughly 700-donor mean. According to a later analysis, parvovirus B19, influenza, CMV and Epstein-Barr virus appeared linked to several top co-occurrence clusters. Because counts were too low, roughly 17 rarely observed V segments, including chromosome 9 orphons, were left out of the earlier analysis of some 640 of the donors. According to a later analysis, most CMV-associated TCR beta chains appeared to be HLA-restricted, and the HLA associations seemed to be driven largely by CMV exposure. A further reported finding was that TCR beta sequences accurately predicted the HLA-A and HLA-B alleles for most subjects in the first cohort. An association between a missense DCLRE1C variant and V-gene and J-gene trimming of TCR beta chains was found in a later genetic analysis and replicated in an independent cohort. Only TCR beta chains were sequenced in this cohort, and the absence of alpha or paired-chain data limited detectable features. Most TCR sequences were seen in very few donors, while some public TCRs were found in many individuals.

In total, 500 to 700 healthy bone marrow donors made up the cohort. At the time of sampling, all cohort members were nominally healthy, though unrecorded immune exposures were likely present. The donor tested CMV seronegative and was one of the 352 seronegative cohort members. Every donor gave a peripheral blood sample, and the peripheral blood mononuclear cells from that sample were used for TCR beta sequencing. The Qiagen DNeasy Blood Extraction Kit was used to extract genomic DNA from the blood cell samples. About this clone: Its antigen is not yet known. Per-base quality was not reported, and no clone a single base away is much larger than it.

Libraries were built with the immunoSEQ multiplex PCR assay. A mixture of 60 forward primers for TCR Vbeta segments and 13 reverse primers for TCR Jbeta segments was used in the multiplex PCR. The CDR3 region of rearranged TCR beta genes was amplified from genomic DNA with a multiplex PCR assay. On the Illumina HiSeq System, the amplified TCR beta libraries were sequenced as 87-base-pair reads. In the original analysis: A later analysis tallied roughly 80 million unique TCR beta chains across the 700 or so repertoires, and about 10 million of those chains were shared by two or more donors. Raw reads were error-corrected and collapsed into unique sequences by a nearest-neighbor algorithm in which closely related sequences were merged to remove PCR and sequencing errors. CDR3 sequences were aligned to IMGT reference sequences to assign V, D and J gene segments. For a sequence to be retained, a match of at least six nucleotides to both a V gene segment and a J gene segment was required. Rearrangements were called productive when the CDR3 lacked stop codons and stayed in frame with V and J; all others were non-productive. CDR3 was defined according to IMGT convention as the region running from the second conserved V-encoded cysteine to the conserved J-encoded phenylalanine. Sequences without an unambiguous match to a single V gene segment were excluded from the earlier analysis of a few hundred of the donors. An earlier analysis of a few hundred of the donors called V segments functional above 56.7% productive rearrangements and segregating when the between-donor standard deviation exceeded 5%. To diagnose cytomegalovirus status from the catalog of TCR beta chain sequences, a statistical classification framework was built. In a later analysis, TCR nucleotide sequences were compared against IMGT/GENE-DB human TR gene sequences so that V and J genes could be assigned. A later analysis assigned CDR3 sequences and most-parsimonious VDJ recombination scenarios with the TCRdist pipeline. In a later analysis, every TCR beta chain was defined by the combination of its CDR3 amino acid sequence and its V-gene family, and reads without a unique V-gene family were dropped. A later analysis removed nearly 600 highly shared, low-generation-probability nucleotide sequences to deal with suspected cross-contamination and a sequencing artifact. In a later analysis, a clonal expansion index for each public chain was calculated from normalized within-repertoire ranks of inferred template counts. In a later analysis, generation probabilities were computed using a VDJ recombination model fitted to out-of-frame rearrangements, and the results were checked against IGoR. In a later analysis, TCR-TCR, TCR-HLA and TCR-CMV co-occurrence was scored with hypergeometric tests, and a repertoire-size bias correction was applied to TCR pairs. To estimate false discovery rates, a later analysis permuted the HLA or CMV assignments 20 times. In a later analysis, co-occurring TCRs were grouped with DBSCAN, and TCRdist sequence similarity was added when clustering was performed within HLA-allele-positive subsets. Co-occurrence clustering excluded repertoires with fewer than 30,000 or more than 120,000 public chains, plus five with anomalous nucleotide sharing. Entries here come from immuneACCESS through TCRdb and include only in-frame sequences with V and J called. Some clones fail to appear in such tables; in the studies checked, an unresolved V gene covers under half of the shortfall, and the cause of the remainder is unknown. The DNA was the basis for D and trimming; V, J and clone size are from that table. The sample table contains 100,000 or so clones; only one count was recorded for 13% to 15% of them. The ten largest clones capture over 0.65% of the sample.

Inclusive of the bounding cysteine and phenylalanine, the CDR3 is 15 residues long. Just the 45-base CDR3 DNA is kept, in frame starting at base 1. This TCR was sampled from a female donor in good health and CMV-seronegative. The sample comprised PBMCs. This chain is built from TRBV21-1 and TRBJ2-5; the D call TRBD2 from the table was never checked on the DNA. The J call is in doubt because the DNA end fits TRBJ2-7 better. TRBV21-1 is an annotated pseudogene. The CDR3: CASSKGGREGHEQYF. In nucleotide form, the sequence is TGTGCCAGCAGCAAAGGCGGGAGGGAAGGGCACGAGCAGTACTTC.